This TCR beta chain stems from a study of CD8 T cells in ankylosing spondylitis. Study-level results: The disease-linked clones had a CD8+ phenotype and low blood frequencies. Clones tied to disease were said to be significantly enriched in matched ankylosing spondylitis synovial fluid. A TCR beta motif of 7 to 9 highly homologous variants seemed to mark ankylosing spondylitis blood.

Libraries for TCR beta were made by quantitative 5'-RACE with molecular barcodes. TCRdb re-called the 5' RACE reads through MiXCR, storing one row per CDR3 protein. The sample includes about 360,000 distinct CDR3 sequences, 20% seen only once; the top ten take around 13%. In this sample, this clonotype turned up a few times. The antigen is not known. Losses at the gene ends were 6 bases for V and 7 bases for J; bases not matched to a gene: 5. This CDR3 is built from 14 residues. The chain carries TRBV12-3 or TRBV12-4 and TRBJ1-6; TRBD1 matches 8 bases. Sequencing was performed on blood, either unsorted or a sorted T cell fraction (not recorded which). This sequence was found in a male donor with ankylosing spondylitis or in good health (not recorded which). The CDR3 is CASRLGQGNSPLHF. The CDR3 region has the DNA TGTGCCAGCAGACTAGGACAGGGAAATTCACCCCTCCACTTT.